This T cell receptor beta chain was captured in a study of T cells in Graves' hyperthyroidism and ophthalmopathy. Broader study findings: The model predicted ophthalmopathy a median 6.5 months before onset.

CDR3 length: 17 amino acids. V dropped 4 bases and J dropped 0 bases, with 13 bases sitting between them. Researchers amplified the TCR beta CDR3 regions from RNA transcripts. TCR CDR3 regions were first amplified by RT-PCR with HTBI primers. TCRdb analysed the multiplex PCR reads with MiXCR anew, one entry per CDR3 protein. The sample contains over 250,000 distinct CDR3 sequences, 20% to 25% of which appear only once. The table lists this clonotype with many counts. Its antigen remains unknown. This blood was taken when hyperthyroidism was first diagnosed, before any ophthalmopathy symptoms existed. Extraction of PBMCs used about 9.2 ml of fresh peripheral blood.

The TCR originated in a man between 35 and 55 years old with Graves' hyperthyroidism that later progressed to Graves' ophthalmopathy. The V gene is TRBV12-3 or TRBV12-4, the J gene TRBJ2-6; no definite D call. Sequences were obtained from blood. CDR3: CASSSLAFASGANVLTF. The CDR3 bases are TGTGCCAGCAGTTCCCTCGCGTTTGCCTCTGGGGCCAACGTCCTGACTTTC.